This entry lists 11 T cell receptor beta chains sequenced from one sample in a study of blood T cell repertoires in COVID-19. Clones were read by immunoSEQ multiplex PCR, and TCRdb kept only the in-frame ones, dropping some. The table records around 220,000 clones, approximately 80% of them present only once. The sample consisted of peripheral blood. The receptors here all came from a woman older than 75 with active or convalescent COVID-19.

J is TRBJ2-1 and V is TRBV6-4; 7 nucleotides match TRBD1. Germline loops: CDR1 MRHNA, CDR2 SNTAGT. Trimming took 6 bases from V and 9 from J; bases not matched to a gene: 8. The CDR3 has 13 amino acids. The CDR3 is CASSAKGASEQFF. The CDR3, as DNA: TGTGCCAGCAGCGCAAAGGGGGCCAGTGAGCAGTTCTTC.

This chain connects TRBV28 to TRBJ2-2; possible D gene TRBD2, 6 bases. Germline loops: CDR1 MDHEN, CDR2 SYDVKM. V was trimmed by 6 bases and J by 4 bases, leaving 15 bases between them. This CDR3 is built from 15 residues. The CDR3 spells CASSPGSIGTGELFF. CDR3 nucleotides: TGTGCCAGCAGCCCCGGGAGTATCGGCACCGGGGAGCTGTTTTTT.

CDR3 DNA sequence: TGTGCCAGCAGCTTGGCTCGGGGAATTTGGGAGACCCAGTACTTC. It codes for CASSLARGIWETQYF. The chain joins TRBV5-5 to TRBJ2-5; D possibly corresponds to TRBD2 (5 bases). V was pared by 0 bases and J by 5 bases, with 14 bases between. Germline lookup yields CDR1 SGHKS and CDR2 YYEKEE (reference sequence). This CDR3 spans 15 amino acids.

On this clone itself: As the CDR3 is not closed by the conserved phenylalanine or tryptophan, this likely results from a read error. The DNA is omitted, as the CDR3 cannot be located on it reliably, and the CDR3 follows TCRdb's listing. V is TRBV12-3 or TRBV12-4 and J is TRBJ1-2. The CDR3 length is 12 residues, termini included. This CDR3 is CASRPHGGASTL.

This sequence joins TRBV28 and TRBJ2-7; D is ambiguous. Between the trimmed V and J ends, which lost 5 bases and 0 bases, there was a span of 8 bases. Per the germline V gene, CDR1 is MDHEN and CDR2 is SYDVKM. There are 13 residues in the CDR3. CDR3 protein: CASSPRVSYEQYF. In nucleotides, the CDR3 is TGTGCCAGCAGTCCCCGAGTCTCCTACGAGCAGTACTTC.

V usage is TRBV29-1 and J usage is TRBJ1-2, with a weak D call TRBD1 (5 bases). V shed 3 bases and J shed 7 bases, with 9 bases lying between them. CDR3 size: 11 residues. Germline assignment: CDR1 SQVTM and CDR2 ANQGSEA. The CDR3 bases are TGCAGCGTTGACAGGGTGGGTGGCTACACCTTC. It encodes CSVDRVGGYTF. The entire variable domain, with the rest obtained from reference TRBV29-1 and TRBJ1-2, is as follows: SAVISQKPSRDICQRGTSLTIQCQVDSQVTMMFWYRQQPGQSLTLIATANQGSEATYESGFVIDKFPISRPNLTFSTLTVSNMSPEDSSIYLCSVDRVGGYTFGSGTRLTVV.

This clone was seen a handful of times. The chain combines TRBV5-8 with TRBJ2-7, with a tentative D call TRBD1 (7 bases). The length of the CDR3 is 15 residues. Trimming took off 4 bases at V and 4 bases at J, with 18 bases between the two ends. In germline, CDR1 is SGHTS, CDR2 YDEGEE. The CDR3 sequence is CASSRRGDRTYEQYF. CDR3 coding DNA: TGTGCCAGCAGCCGGAGGGGGGACAGAACATACGAGCAGTACTTC.

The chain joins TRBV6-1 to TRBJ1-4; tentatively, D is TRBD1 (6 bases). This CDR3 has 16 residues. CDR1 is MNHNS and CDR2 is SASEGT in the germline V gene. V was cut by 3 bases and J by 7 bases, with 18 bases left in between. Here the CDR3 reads CASSDPPYRVGEKLFF. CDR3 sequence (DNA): TGTGCCAGCAGTGACCCCCCTTACAGGGTGGGTGAAAAACTGTTTTTT.

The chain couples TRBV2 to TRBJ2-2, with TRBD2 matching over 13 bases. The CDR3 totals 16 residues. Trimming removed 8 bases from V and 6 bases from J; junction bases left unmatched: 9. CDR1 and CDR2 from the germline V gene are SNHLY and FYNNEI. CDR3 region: CASDPGGLAGAGELFF. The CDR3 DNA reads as TGTGCCAGCGACCCCGGAGGACTAGCGGGAGCCGGGGAGCTGTTTTTT.

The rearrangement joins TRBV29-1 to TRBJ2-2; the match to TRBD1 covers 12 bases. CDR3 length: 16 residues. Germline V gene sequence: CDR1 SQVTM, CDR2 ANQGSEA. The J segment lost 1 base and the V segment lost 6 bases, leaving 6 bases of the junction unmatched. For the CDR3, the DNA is TGCAGCGTCGTGGGACAGGGGGCCGTGAACACCGGGGAGCTGTTTTTT. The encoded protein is CSVVGQGAVNTGELFF.

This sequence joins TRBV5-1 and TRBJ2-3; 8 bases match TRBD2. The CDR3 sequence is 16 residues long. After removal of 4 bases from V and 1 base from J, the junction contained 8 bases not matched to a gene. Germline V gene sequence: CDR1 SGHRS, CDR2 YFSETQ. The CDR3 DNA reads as TGCGCCAGCAGCCTGGCGGGGACTAGAGGCACAGATACGCAGTATTTT. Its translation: CASSLAGTRGTDTQYF.